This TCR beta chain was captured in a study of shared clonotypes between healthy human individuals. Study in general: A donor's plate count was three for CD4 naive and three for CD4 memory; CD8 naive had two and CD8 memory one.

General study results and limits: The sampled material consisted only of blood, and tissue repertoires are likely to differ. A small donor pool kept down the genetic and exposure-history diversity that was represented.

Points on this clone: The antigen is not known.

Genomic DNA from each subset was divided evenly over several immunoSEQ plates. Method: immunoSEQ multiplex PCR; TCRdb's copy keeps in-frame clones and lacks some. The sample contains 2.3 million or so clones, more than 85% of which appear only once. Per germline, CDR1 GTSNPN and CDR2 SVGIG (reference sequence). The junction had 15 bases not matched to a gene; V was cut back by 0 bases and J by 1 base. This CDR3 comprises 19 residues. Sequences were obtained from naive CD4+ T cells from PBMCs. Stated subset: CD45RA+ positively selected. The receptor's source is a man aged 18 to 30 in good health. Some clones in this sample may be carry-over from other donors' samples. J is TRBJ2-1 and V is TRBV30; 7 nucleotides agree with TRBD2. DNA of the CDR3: TGTGCCTGGAGTGTACGGGGTAGCGGGCGCCCGAAATCCTACAATGAGCAGTTCTTC. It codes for CAWSVRGSGRPKSYNEQFF.